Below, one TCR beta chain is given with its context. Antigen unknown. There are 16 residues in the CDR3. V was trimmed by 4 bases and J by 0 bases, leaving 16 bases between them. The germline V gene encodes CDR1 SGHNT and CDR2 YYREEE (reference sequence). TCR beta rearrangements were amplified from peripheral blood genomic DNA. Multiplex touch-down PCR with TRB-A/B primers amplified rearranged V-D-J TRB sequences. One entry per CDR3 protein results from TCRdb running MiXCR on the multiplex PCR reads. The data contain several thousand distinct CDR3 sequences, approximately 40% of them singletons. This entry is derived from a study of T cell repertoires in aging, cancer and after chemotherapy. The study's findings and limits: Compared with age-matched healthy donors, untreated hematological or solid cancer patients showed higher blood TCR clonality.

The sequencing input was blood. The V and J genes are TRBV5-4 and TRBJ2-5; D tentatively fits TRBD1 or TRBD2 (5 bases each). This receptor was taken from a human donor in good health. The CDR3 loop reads CASSPPPGGHQETQYF. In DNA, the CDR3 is TGTGCCAGCAGCCCTCCCCCTGGGGGACACCAAGAGACCCAGTACTTC.